Sequencing of this T cell receptor beta chain was carried out in a study of sequential checkpoint blockade in melanoma. Whole-study context: First-line arms were nivolumab then ipilimumab, or the reverse, randomized 1:1.

Stated treatment: randomized to nivolumab then ipilimumab (arm A) or the reverse (arm B). DNA-damaging chemotherapy had not been given to any patient beforehand. PBMC sorting kept live CD3+CD8+ cells without CD19 or CD56. V was cut by 3 bases and J by 4 bases, with 12 bases left in between. The V gene's germline CDR1 is SQVTM and CDR2 ANQGSEA. The CDR3 runs to 13 residues. Produced via immunoSEQ multiplex PCR; TCRdb's table is partial and in-frame only. The data hold under 15,000 clones, with about 79% observed a single time. This rearrangement joins TRBV29-1 to TRBJ1-2; possibly TRBD1 for D (6 bases). The origin of this receptor is a human donor with melanoma. Sample: CD8+ T cells sorted from blood (inferred from file names), taken from a patient given nivolumab and ipilimumab in sequence. The CDR3 loop is CSVDSQGLYGYTF. DNA for the CDR3: TGCAGCGTTGACTCTCAGGGGCTCTATGGCTACACCTTC. The whole variable domain, filled in from reference TRBV29-1 and TRBJ1-2, reads SAVISQKPSRDICQRGTSLTIQCQVDSQVTMMFWYRQQPGQSLTLIATANQGSEATYESGFVIDKFPISRPNLTFSTLTVSNMSPEDSSIYLCSVDSQGLYGYTFGSGTRLTVV.